The 19 T cell receptor beta chains reported below all come from one sample, sequenced in a study of blood T cells in healthy people across ages. It was with a sample-barcoded 5' primer and a J-beta primer mix that a second PCR of roughly 6 to 12 cycles was run. A single record per CDR3 protein comes from TCRdb applying MiXCR to the 5' RACE reads. The sample yields roughly 1,000,000 distinct CDR3 sequences, around 27% seen once. The sample also formed part of further work on T cells of mothers and their children.

The sequenced material came from blood. Every receptor here comes from a girl aged 2 to 9 in good health.

This clonotype has only a few counts. This chain joins TRBV7-2 and TRBJ2-7; 11 positions match TRBD2. V lost 6 bases and J lost 2; bases outside the gene matches: 9. The length of the CDR3 is 16 residues. Germline CDR1 is SGHTA and CDR2 is FQGNSA. CDR3 in amino acids: CASSPDGTSGTYEQYF. The CDR3 bases are TGTGCCAGCAGTCCGGACGGGACTAGCGGAACCTACGAGCAGTACTTC.

In this sample, this clonotype turned up once. Germline and junction disagree at one end, which may indicate a read error. The CDR3 sequence is CASSQGFGTNEKLFF. The CDR3 nucleotides read TGTGCTAGCAGCCAAGGGTTTGGAACTAATGAAAAACTGTTTTTT. The chain uses TRBV7-7 and TRBJ1-4; D gene uncertain. Per the germline V gene, CDR1 is SSHAT and CDR2 is FNYEAQ (reference sequence). There are 15 residues in the CDR3.

This clonotype has a handful of counts. The rearrangement links TRBV6-1 to TRBJ1-2; D remains ambiguous. The germline gives CDR1 MNHNS, CDR2 SASEGT. The CDR3 loop spans 13 amino acids. Between the trimmed V and J ends, which lost 6 bases and 0 bases, there was a span of 8 bases. The CDR3 is CASRYIANYGYTF. Written as DNA, the CDR3 is TGTGCCAGCAGATACATAGCTAACTATGGCTACACCTTC.

This clonotype came up once. A read error may account for a junction end that differs from germline. The rearrangement links TRBV6-1 to TRBJ2-5, with unresolved D. In germline, CDR1 is MNHNS, CDR2 SASEGT. The CDR3 loop spans 17 amino acids. CDR3 sequence: CASRPFLVVGRLETRYF. The DNA of the CDR3 is TGTGCCAGCAGGCCCTTTCTAGTAGTTGGAAGGTTGGAGACCCGGTACTTC.

This clonotype was seen a few times. The chain joins TRBV29-1 to TRBJ1-1; TRBD1 matches 7 bases. This CDR3 has 14 amino acids. J was trimmed by 0 bases and V by 6 bases; bases with no gene match: 7. Germline values: CDR1 SQVTM, CDR2 ANQGSEA. The CDR3 sequence is CSVDRAFMNTEAFF. The CDR3 coding sequence is TGCAGCGTCGACAGGGCTTTCATGAACACTGAAGCTTTCTTT. Based on the CDR3 plus reference TRBV29-1 and TRBJ1-1, the full variable domain is SAVISQKPSRDICQRGTSLTIQCQVDSQVTMMFWYRQQPGQSLTLIATANQGSEATYESGFVIDKFPISRPNLTFSTLTVSNMSPEDSSIYLCSVDRAFMNTEAFFGQGTRLTVV.

CDR3 amino acids: CAGHSLVQGDTEAFF. The DNA for the CDR3 is TGCGCCGGCCACTCGCTGGTACAGGGGGACACTGAAGCTTTCTTT. The chain recombines TRBV4-1 with TRBJ1-1, with TRBD1 identical over 8 bases. Germline CDR1 MGHRA, CDR2 YSYEKL. V trimming: 11 bases; J trimming: 3 bases; junction bases outside the gene matches: 14. The CDR3 loop spans 15 amino acids.

As regards this clonotype: Mismatch with germline at one junction end may stem from a read error. This chain links TRBV28 with TRBJ2-3; D unclear. Germline V gene sequence: CDR1 MDHEN, CDR2 SYDVKM. This CDR3 has 15 residues. The DNA for the CDR3 is TGCGCCAGCAGCGTCGTGGCGTCTAGCACAGATACGCAGTATTTT. This codes for CASSVVASSTDTQYF.

This chain uses TRBV5-1 with TRBJ2-3; 12 bases align to TRBD2. Germline lookup yields CDR1 SGHRS and CDR2 YFSETQ. This CDR3 comprises 16 residues. V gave up 4 bases and J gave up 2 bases; unmatched junction bases: 5. The CDR3 DNA reads as TGCGCCAGCAGCGCGACTAGCGGGGGTTTCACAGATACGCAGTATTTT. This encodes CASSATSGGFTDTQYF.

This clonotype was seen more than once but under ten times. The chain recombines TRBV12-5 with TRBJ1-1, with no clear D. The CDR3 has 18 residues. Per germline, CDR1 LGHNT and CDR2 FRNRAP. V shed 0 bases and J shed 0 bases, with 17 bases lying between them. The DNA of the CDR3 is TGTGCTAGTGGTTTGGTGATTCGGCTATACGAGATGAACACTGAAGCTTTCTTT. Protein sequence: CASGLVIRLYEMNTEAFF.

This clonotype was counted at least ten times. This chain connects TRBV20-1 to TRBJ2-7; 9 positions match TRBD1. V was clipped by 3 bases and J by 4 bases; unmatched bases: 10. CDR1 and CDR2 (germline): DFQATT, SNEGSKA (reference sequence). The CDR3 is made up of 15 amino acids. The CDR3 DNA reads TGCAGTGCTAGGGGTGACAGGGGGGCTGGGTACGAGCAGTACTTC. It specifies CSARGDRGAGYEQYF.

The V gene is TRBV11-1, the J gene TRBJ2-1; 8 bases are a match to TRBD2. Germline CDR1 reads SGHAT; CDR2 reads FQDESV (reference sequence). This CDR3 is built from 15 residues. The V gene end was trimmed by 2 bases and the J gene end by 8 bases; junction bases not matched to a gene: 8. The CDR3 nucleotides are TGTGCCAGCAGCTTATCAGCGGGAGAATTCTATGAGCAGTTCTTC. Its protein product is CASSLSAGEFYEQFF.

The chain combines TRBV3-1 with TRBJ1-1; D ambiguous. Germline loops: CDR1 LGHDT, CDR2 YNNKEL (reference sequence). The V end lost 2 bases, the J end lost 6 bases, and 7 bases lay between the germline ends. This CDR3 has 12 residues. The CDR3 reads CASSQYASEAFF. CDR3 in DNA: TGTGCCAGCAGCCAATATGCGTCTGAAGCTTTCTTT.

This clonotype showed up just a few times. V and J are TRBV20-1 and TRBJ2-7, with D possibly matching TRBD1 (6 bases). The CDR3 contains 14 residues. The V gene's germline CDR1 is DFQATT and CDR2 SNEGSKA (reference sequence). V was cut by 6 bases and J by 2 bases, with 17 bases left in between. CDR3 sequence: CSAAGARDTYEQYF. The CDR3, as DNA: TGCAGTGCCGCTGGGGCCAGGGACACCTACGAGCAGTACTTC.

J is TRBJ1-2 and V is TRBV7-9, with a possible D match to TRBD1 (6 bases). CDR3 length equals 12 residues. Germline lookup yields CDR1 SEHNR and CDR2 FQNEAQ (reference sequence). The V gene lost 7 bases and the J gene lost 4 bases, with 10 bases spanning the gap. This CDR3 reads CASKGHLYGYTF. The CDR3 DNA reads as TGTGCCAGCAAGGGACATCTCTATGGCTACACCTTC.

J is TRBJ2-5 and V is TRBV4-2, with TRBD1 as a possible D gene (5 bases). CDR3 length: 14 residues. The V gene's germline CDR1 is LGHNA and CDR2 YNFKEQ. The ends were cut back, 0 bases at V and 3 bases at J, with 8 bases in the middle. Written as DNA, the CDR3 is TGTGCCAGCAGCCAAGAGGGGCTTGAAGAGACCCAGTACTTC. As protein: CASSQEGLEETQYF.

This clonotype was seen a few times. V usage is TRBV20-1 and J usage is TRBJ2-1; possibly TRBD2 for D (5 bases). The end of the DNA aligns better with TRBJ2-5, so the J call may be wrong. Per the germline V gene, CDR1 is DFQATT and CDR2 is SNEGSKA (reference sequence). The CDR3 length is 12 residues. CDR3 protein: CSARGTVRAQYF. The CDR3 DNA follows: TGCAGTGCTAGAGGGACGGTGAGGGCCCAGTACTTC.

This chain connects TRBV4-1 to TRBJ1-2; D is unresolved. CDR1 is MGHRA, CDR2 YSYEKL, per germline. Trimming shortened V by 1 base and J by 12 bases, and 9 bases separated the two germline ends. The CDR3 totals 11 residues. The CDR3, as DNA: TGCGCCAGCAGCCAAGGTTCGGGTAACACCTTC. Its protein is CASSQGSGNTF.

In its sample, this clonotype was seen once. CDR3 in DNA: TGTGCCAGCAGCCAAGAGCCTGCCCAAGAGACCCAGTACTTC. Translation gives CASSQEPAQETQYF. The rearrangement joins TRBV4-2 to TRBJ2-5; unclear D gene. V lost 0 bases and J lost 1, with 6 bases in between. The length of the CDR3 is 14 residues. From germline, CDR1 is LGHNA and CDR2 YNFKEQ.

This clonotype was seen more than once but under ten times. The CDR3 is CASSLTNSADYTF. CDR3 in DNA: TGTGCCAGCAGCTTAACTAACAGTGCCGACTACACCTTC. This sequence joins TRBV7-3 and TRBJ1-2, with no clear D. The V and J ends lost 0 bases and 10 bases respectively, with 12 bases between them. The CDR3 is 13 residues long. Germline lookup yields CDR1 SGHTA and CDR2 FQGTGA. Complete variable domain (other parts from reference TRBV7-3 and TRBJ1-2): GAGVSQTPSNKVTEKGKYVELRCDPISGHTALYWYRQSLGQGPEFLIYFQGTGAADDSGLPNDRFFAVRPEGSVSTLKIQRTERGDSAVYLCASSLTNSADYTFGSGTRLTVV.